This T cell receptor beta chain comes out of a study of shared clonotypes between healthy human individuals. Overall study findings and caveats: Generation probabilities were higher for clonotypes shared across all four sorted-subset donors than for unshared ones.

Here immunoSEQ multiplex PCR was the method, and the copy in TCRdb shows in-frame clones only, minus some. The sample lists around 2,100,000 clones, just under 95% occurring once. As concerns this clone: Its antigen remains unknown.

CD8 cells classed as naive were CD45RO-negative and positively selected for CCR7, excluding terminally differentiated effector memory CD45RA+ cells. Donors were Caucasian adults residing in Nashville, Tennessee, USA. The CDR3 contains 14 residues. Germline CDR1 and CDR2: MNHNY and SVGAGI (reference sequence). With 4 bases clipped from V and 5 bases from J, the junction kept 5 bases outside the gene matches. The chain links TRBV6-6 to TRBJ1-1, with 9 positions matching TRBD1. This TCR was recovered from a man aged 18 to 30 in good health. Material: naive CD8+ T cells sorted from blood. The CDR3 spells CASSSTGGTTEAFF. CDR3 coding DNA: TGTGCCAGCAGTTCGACAGGGGGGACGACTGAAGCTTTCTTT.